This is a list of T cell receptor beta chains from one sample in a study of T cell responses to AZD1222 COVID-19 vaccine. Measured with immunoSEQ multiplex PCR; TCRdb has only the in-frame clones, and not every one. The table records about 170,000 clones, around 90% of them present only once. The specimen comprised peripheral blood, sampled 28 days after the second AZD1222 dose. These receptor sequences come from an adult who received the AZD1222 COVID-19 vaccine. Each CDR3 is given with its conserved first and last residue. The order of the fields is J gene, V gene, clone size, D gene, CDR3 protein, CDR3 DNA. D genes are given only for firm matches. Size values are once, few and many counts, or a class for expanded clones, and some rows have none.

TRBJ2-1,TRBV9,-,-,CASSVDFALYNEQFF,TGTGCCAGCAGCGTAGATTTTGCCTTATACAATGAGCAGTTCTTC
TRBJ1-6,TRBV6-5,-,-,CASSYSIGGSYSPLHF,TGTGCCAGCAGTTACTCGATCGGGGGCTCTTATTCACCCCTCCACTTT
TRBJ1-1,TRBV18,once,-,CASSPSRGARAEAFF,TGTGCCAGCTCACCCTCAAGGGGCGCGAGGGCTGAAGCTTTCTTT
TRBJ1-4,TRBV5-1,-,-,CASSLAAGDHEKLFF,TGCGCCAGCAGCTTGGCGGCAGGGGATCACGAAAAACTGTTTTTT
TRBJ2-1,TRBV5-5,-,-,CASSVGGGYYNEQFF,TGTGCCAGCAGCGTGGGAGGGGGCTATTACAATGAGCAGTTCTTC
TRBJ1-1,TRBV6-4,-,-,CASSDTGAGAFF,TGTGCCAGCAGTGACACGGGGGCGGGAGCTTTCTTT
TRBJ1-2,TRBV12-3/TRBV12-4,-,-,CASSLSGGYTF,TGTGCCAGCAGTTTATCTGGCGGCTACACCTTC
TRBJ1-4,TRBV7-2,-,TRBD1,CASSLGQGAILNEKLFF,TGTGCCAGCAGCTTGGGGCAGGGGGCTATTCTCAATGAAAAACTGTTTTTT
TRBJ2-2,TRBV19,-,-,CASSIKRRHGVGELFF,TGTGCCAGTAGTATAAAACGACGCCACGGAGTCGGGGAGCTGTTTTTT
TRBJ1-3,TRBV15,-,-,CATSRDPASGNTIYF,TGTGCCACCAGCAGAGATCCGGCCTCTGGAAACACCATATATTTT
TRBJ2-3,TRBV7-2,-,-,CASSFGTSTDTQYF,TGTGCCAGCAGCTTTGGCACTAGCACAGATACGCAGTATTTT
TRBJ2-1,TRBV5-4,-,TRBD2,CASSRPEGRRGGNEQFF,TGTGCCAGCAGCCGACCAGAGGGGAGGCGGGGGGGCAATGAGCAGTTCTTC
TRBJ1-6,TRBV30,once,-,CAWSVRGAWVSDSPLHF,TGTGCCTGGAGTGTACGAGGGGCCTGGGTATCGGATTCACCCCTCCACTTT
TRBJ2-7,TRBV7-6,-,TRBD2,CASSFRTSGGPLREQYF,TGTGCCAGCAGCTTCAGAACTAGCGGGGGTCCCCTTCGGGAGCAGTACTTC
TRBJ1-1,TRBV6-5,few,TRBD1,CASSYTGGIEAFF,TGTGCCAGCAGTTATACAGGGGGGATTGAAGCTTTCTTT
TRBJ1-6,TRBV9,-,TRBD1,CASRYPGTVWSPLHF,TGTGCCAGCAGATACCCCGGGACAGTTTGGTCACCCCTCCACTTT
TRBJ2-5,TRBV7-2,-,-,CASSLRVTETQYF,TGTGCCAGCAGCTTGCGTGTAACAGAGACCCAGTACTTC
TRBJ2-5,TRBV5-4,-,-,CASSLQGLGETQYF,TGTGCCAGCAGCTTACAGGGTTTGGGGGAGACCCAGTACTTC
TRBJ1-2,TRBV6-2/TRBV6-3,-,TRBD1,CASSYRQGATYGYTF,TGTGCCAGCAGTTACCGACAGGGGGCGACTTATGGCTACACCTTC
TRBJ1-1,TRBV12-5,-,-,CASGFPQGRPTEAFF,TGTGCTAGTGGTTTCCCGCAGGGTCGGCCAACTGAAGCTTTCTTT
TRBJ2-3,TRBV4-1,-,-,CASSRGTSTDTQYF,TGCGCCAGCAGCCGAGGGACTTCCACAGATACGCAGTATTTT
TRBJ2-2,TRBV7-6,-,-,CASSLVVRGNTGELFF,TGTGCCAGCAGCTTAGTCGTCAGGGGGAACACCGGGGAGCTGTTTTTT
TRBJ2-7,TRBV6-1,-,-,CASSEGKWGRSYEQYF,TGTGCCAGCAGTGAAGGAAAGTGGGGCAGGAGCTACGAGCAGTACTTC
TRBJ1-1,TRBV4-1,-,-,CASSLRLAGTEAFF,TGCGCCAGCAGCCTACGGTTGGCAGGGACTGAAGCTTTCTTT
TRBJ2-1,TRBV5-1,-,TRBD1,CASSPAGTGGPSYNEQFF,TGCGCCAGCAGCCCCGCCGGGACAGGGGGCCCTTCCTACAATGAGCAGTTCTTC
TRBJ2-1,TRBV20-1,-,-,CSARGPNEQFF,TGCAGTGCTAGAGGTCCGAATGAGCAGTTCTTC
TRBJ1-4,TRBV4-3,-,TRBD1,CASSAGTGVNEKLFF,TGCGCCAGCAGCGCCGGGACAGGCGTTAATGAAAAACTGTTTTTT
TRBJ2-7,TRBV10-2,-,TRBD2,CASRSPGGAGGTYEQYF,TGCGCCAGCAGAAGCCCCGGGGGAGCGGGGGGAACCTACGAGCAGTACTTC
TRBJ2-2,TRBV7-2,-,TRBD2,CASSSMTLAGNTGELFF,TGTGCCAGCAGCTCCATGACTCTAGCGGGGAACACCGGGGAGCTGTTTTTT
TRBJ1-2,TRBV29-1,-,-,CSVERGQKSYGYTF,TGCAGCGTTGAACGAGGGCAGAAGTCCTATGGCTACACCTTC
TRBJ1-2,TRBV6-2/TRBV6-3,-,-,CASSATRGYGYTF,TGTGCCAGCAGTGCTACCCGCGGGTATGGCTACACCTTC
TRBJ2-1,TRBV13,-,-,CASSSKDSTYNEQFF,TGTGCCAGCAGCTCGAAGGACTCAACCTACAATGAGCAGTTCTTC
TRBJ2-7,TRBV10-3,-,-,CAISDPRRTTYEQYF,TGTGCCATCTCCGACCCCCGAAGGACTACCTACGAGCAGTACTTC
TRBJ1-5,TRBV7-2,-,TRBD1,CASSLLGTGWINQPQHF,TGTGCCAGCAGCTTACTCGGGACAGGGTGGATCAATCAGCCCCAGCATTTT
TRBJ1-2,TRBV9,-,-,CASTLGEGFRGYTF,TGTGCCAGCACCCTAGGTGAGGGTTTTAGAGGCTACACCTTC